This T cell receptor beta chain was sequenced during a study of blood T cell repertoires in COVID-19. Germline V gives CDR1 LNHDA, CDR2 SQIVND (reference sequence). This CDR3 is built from 15 residues. With 5 bases removed from V and 1 base from J, the gap between germline ends came to 14 bases. Generated by immunoSEQ multiplex PCR, the TCRdb table keeps only in-frame clones and is missing some. The table records around 250,000 clones, 75% to 90% of them present only once. Participants came from roughly 25 US areas, aged about 18 to 89 years. All exposed participants met a person with COVID-19 within 2 weeks before entering the study.

This chain joins TRBV19 and TRBJ2-5; tentative D call: TRBD1 (6 bases). What was sequenced was PBMCs or T cells enriched from blood (not recorded which). The sequence was obtained from a woman between 40 and 55 years old who had been exposed to COVID-19. The CDR3 DNA reads as TGTGCCAGTAGTTCCGTAACAGGGATCCAAGAGACCCAGTACTTC. Residues: CASSSVTGIQETQYF.